This TCR beta chain was recorded in a study of blood T cell repertoires in COVID-19. Study in general: The United States, Italy and Spain were the sources of the acute and convalescent COVID-19 samples. Nucleic acid was either cDNA or gDNA, and it came from T cells, B-cell-depleted T cells, or PBMCs.

As handled by the study authors: Quantification of nucleated cells was approximated via reference gene primer amplification. Sequenced by immunoSEQ multiplex PCR; TCRdb stores in-frame clones only, minus some. The D gene and trimming were derived from the DNA, and the V and J assignments and clone size from that table. The data hold 300,000 to 400,000 clones, with approximately 86% observed a single time. V gave up 3 bases and J gave up 0 bases, with 9 bases separating them. In germline, CDR1 is DFQATT, CDR2 SNEGSKA (reference sequence). The CDR3 covers 14 residues. What was sequenced was PBMCs or T cells enriched from blood (not recorded which). The chain uses TRBV20-1 and TRBJ1-3; D is uncertain. The TCR was taken from a woman aged 40 to 49 with acute COVID-19. CDR3 protein: CSASPTVSGNTIYF. DNA for the CDR3: TGCAGTGCTAGTCCTACGGTCTCTGGAAACACCATATATTTT.